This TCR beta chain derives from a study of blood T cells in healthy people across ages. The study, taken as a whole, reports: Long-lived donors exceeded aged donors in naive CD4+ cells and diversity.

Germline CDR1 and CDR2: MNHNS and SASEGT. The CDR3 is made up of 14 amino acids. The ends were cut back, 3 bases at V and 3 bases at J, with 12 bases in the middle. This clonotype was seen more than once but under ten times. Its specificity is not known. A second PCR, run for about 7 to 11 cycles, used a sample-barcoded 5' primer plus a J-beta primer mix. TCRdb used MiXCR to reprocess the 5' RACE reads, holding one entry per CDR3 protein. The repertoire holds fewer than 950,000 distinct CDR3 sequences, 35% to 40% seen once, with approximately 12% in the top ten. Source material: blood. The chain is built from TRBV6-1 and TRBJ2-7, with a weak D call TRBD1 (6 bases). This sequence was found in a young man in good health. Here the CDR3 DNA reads TGTGCCAGCAGTGAGGGACAAGGAATCTACGAGCAGTACTTC. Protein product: CASSEGQGIYEQYF.